This section outlines one T cell receptor beta chain sequence together with its context. The source of the sample is a study of cytomegalovirus exposure and HLA in healthy donors. V shed 3 bases, J shed 5 bases, and the junction held 12 bases outside the gene matches. This CDR3 has 17 residues. CDR1 is SGHTA and CDR2 is FQGNSA in the germline V gene. Primers included in the PCR were 60 Vbeta and 13 Jbeta primers. Assay used: immunoSEQ multiplex PCR; TCRdb lists only in-frame clones, some missing. The sample includes 140,000 to 150,000 clones, roughly 80% of them seen just once. Sequencing was done on a sample of PBMCs. V usage is TRBV7-2 and J usage is TRBJ1-4, with 7 bases matching TRBD1. The receptor was isolated from a man aged 35 to 55 in good health and CMV-seropositive. The CDR3 reads CASSFNRGVMENEKLFF. DNA for the CDR3: TGTGCCAGCAGCTTTAACAGGGGTGTGATGGAAAATGAAAAACTGTTTTTT.